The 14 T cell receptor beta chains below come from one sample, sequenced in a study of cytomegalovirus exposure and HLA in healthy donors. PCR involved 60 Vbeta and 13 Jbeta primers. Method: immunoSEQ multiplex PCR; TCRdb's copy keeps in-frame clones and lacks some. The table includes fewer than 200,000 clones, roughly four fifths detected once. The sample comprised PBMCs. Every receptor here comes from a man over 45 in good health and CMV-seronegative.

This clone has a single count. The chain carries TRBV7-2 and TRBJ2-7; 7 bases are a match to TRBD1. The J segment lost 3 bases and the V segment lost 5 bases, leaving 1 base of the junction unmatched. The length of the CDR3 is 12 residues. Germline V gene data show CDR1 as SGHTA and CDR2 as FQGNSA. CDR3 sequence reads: CASSRQGYEQYF. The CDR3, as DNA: TGTGCCAGCAGCAGACAGGGCTACGAGCAGTACTTC.

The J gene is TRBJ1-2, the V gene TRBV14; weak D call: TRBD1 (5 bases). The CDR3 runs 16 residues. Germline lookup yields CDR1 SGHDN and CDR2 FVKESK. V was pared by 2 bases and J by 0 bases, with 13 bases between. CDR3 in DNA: TGTGCCAGCAGCCAATCTTCCGGGGGATCTAACTATGGCTACACCTTC. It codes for CASSQSSGGSNYGYTF.

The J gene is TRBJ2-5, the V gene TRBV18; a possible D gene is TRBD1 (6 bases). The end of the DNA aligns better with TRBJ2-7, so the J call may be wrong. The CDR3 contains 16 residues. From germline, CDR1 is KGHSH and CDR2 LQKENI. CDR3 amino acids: CASSPKQGGGAYEQYF. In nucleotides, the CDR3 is TGTGCCAGCTCACCAAAACAGGGTGGTGGGGCCTACGAGCAGTACTTC.

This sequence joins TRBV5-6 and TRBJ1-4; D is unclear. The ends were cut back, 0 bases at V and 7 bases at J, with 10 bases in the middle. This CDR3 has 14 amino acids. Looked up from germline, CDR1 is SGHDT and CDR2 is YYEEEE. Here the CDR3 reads CASSLELRSEKLFF. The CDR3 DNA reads TGTGCCAGCAGCTTGGAACTTAGGAGTGAAAAACTGTTTTTT.

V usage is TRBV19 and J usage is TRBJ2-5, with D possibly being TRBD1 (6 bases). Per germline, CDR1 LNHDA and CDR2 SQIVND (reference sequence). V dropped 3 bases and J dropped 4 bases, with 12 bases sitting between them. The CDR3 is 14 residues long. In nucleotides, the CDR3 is TGTGCCAGTAGTATTGGCGAGGGGGTAGAGACCCAGTACTTC. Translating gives CASSIGEGVETQYF.

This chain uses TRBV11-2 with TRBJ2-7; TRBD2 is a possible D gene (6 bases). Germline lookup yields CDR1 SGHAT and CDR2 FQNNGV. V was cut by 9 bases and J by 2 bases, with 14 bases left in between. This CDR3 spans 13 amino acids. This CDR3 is CASAGTSTYEQYF. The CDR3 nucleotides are TGTGCCAGTGCGGGGACGTCTACCTACGAGCAGTACTTC.

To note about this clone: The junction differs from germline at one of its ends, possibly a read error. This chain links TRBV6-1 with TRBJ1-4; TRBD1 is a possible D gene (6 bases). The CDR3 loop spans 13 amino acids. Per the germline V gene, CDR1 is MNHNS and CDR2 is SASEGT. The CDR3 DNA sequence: TGTGCCGGCAGGGGCGGGACTAATGAAAAACTGTTTTTT. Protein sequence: CAGRGGTNEKLFF.

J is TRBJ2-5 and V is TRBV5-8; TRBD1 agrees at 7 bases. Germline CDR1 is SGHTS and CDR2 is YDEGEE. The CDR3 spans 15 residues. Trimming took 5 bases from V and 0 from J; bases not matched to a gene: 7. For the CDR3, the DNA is TGTGCCAGCAGGTTCGGGACAGCTTACCAAGAGACCCAGTACTTC. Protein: CASRFGTAYQETQYF. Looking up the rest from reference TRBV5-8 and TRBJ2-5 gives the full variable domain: EAGVTQSPTHLIKTRGQQATLRCSPISGHTSVYWYQQALGLGLQFLLWYDEGEERNRGNFPPRFSGRQFPNYSSELNVNALELEDSALYLCASRFGTAYQETQYFGPGTRLLVL.

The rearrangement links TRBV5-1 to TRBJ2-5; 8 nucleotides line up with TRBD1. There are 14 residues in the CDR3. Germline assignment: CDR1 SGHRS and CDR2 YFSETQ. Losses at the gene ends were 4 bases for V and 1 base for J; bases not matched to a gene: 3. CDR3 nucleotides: TGCGCCAGCAGCCCCAGGGGGCTCCAAGAGACCCAGTACTTC. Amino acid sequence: CASSPRGLQETQYF.

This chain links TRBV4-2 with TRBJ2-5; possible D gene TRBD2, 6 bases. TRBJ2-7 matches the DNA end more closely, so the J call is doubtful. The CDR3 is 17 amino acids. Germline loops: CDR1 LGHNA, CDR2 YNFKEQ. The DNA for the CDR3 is TGTGCCAGCAGCCAAGACGCGTGGGGGGTAAGCTCCTACGAGCAGTACTTC. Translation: CASSQDAWGVSSYEQYF.

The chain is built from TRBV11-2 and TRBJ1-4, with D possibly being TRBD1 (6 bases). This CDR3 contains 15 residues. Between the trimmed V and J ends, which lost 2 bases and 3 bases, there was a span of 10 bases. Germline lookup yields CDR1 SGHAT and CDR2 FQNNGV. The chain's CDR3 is CASSLYRTANEKLFF. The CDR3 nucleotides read TGTGCCAGCAGCTTATATCGGACAGCTAATGAAAAACTGTTTTTT.

CDR3 region: CASSQDRGGWGTDTQYF. CDR3 DNA sequence: TGTGCCAGCAGCCAAGATCGGGGGGGGTGGGGCACAGATACGCAGTATTTT. The genes are TRBV4-2 and TRBJ2-3, with 8 bases lining up with TRBD2. Germline V gene sequence: CDR1 LGHNA, CDR2 YNFKEQ. The CDR3 contains 17 residues. The V and J ends lost 0 bases and 1 base, in that order; junction bases with no gene match: 6.

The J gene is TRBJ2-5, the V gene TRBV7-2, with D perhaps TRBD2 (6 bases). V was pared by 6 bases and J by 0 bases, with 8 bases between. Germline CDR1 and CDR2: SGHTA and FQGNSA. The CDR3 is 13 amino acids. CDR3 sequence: CASSAGYQETQYF. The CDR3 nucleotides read TGTGCCAGCAGTGCGGGGTACCAAGAGACCCAGTACTTC.

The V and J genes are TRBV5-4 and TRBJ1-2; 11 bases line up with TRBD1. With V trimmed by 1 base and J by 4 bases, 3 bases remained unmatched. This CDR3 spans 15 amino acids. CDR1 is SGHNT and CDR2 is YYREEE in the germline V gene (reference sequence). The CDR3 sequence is CASSLMDRGLYGYTF. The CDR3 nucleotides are TGTGCCAGCAGCTTGATGGACAGGGGGCTCTATGGCTACACCTTC.